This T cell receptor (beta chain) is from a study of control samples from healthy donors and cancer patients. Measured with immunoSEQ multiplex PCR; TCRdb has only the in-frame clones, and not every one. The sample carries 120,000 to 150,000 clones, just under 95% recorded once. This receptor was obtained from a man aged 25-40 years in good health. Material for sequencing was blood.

The CDR3 DNA reads as TGTGCCAGCAAAGAGGTGGGAGGTATCACCGGGGAGCTGTTTTTT. As protein: CASKEVGGITGELFF. The V gene is TRBV2, the J gene TRBJ2-2; D might be TRBD2 (6 bases). Germline-derived CDR1 and CDR2 are SNHLY and FYNNEI. The CDR3 length is 15 residues. Trimming cost V 7 bases and J 4 bases, with 16 bases left between them.